The TCR beta chain described here comes from a study of cytomegalovirus exposure and HLA in healthy donors. Study background: The platform used for the approximately 120 validation repertoires matched that of the roughly 630 first-cohort repertoires, a later analysis reported. Study-level findings and limits: Cytomegalovirus-associated status was assigned to approximately 160 TCR beta chains.

The table came from immunoSEQ multiplex PCR; TCRdb's copy has only in-frame clones and leaves some out. The sample includes roughly 100,000 clones, more than 85% of them seen just once. Germline lookup yields CDR1 MNHEY and CDR2 SVGAGI. V was shortened by 3 bases and J by 8 bases, with 10 bases between the two germline ends. This CDR3 is built from 12 residues. As to this clone: Its cognate antigen is unknown.

Separate from the approximately 720-subject first cohort was the approximately 120-subject validation cohort, to which the donors belonged. This TCR was sampled from a woman younger than 35 in good health and CMV-seropositive. V gene TRBV6-5 combines with J gene TRBJ1-2, with D possibly being TRBD1 (5 bases). The sample comprised PBMCs. The CDR3 DNA sequence: TGTGCCAGCAGTTATCAGGGTTGGGGCTACACCTTC. This gives the protein CASSYQGWGYTF.